The clone carrying this TCR beta chain appeared a single time. No antigen is known for it. CDR1 is KGHSH, CDR2 LQKENI, per germline. Trimming removed 0 bases from V and 3 bases from J, with 14 bases in between. This CDR3 comprises 16 residues. This sample was included in a study of T cell clones after liver transplantation. At the level of the study: Patients counted as tolerant after at least one year off all immunosuppression, enzymes not exceeding twice normal. Samples came pre-transplant, pre-randomization before withdrawal, and post-randomization after withdrawal ended.

Assay: immunoSEQ multiplex PCR; the TCRdb copy retains only in-frame clones and omits some. The sample yields several thousand clones, 80% seen once. Study-level points and caveats: A larger donor-reactive than third-party decline suggested partial antigen-specific deletion.

Source: CD8+ T cells from blood, taken roughly 3.5 years after liver transplant. This clonotype was sampled from a human patient who received a liver transplant. The graft donor may account for some of the T cells. The rearrangement joins TRBV18 to TRBJ1-1; D not certain. The CDR3 nucleotides are TGTGCCAGCTCACCACCTACGGGGTCGGGGTACACTGAAGCTTTCTTT. Encoded protein: CASSPPTGSGYTEAFF.